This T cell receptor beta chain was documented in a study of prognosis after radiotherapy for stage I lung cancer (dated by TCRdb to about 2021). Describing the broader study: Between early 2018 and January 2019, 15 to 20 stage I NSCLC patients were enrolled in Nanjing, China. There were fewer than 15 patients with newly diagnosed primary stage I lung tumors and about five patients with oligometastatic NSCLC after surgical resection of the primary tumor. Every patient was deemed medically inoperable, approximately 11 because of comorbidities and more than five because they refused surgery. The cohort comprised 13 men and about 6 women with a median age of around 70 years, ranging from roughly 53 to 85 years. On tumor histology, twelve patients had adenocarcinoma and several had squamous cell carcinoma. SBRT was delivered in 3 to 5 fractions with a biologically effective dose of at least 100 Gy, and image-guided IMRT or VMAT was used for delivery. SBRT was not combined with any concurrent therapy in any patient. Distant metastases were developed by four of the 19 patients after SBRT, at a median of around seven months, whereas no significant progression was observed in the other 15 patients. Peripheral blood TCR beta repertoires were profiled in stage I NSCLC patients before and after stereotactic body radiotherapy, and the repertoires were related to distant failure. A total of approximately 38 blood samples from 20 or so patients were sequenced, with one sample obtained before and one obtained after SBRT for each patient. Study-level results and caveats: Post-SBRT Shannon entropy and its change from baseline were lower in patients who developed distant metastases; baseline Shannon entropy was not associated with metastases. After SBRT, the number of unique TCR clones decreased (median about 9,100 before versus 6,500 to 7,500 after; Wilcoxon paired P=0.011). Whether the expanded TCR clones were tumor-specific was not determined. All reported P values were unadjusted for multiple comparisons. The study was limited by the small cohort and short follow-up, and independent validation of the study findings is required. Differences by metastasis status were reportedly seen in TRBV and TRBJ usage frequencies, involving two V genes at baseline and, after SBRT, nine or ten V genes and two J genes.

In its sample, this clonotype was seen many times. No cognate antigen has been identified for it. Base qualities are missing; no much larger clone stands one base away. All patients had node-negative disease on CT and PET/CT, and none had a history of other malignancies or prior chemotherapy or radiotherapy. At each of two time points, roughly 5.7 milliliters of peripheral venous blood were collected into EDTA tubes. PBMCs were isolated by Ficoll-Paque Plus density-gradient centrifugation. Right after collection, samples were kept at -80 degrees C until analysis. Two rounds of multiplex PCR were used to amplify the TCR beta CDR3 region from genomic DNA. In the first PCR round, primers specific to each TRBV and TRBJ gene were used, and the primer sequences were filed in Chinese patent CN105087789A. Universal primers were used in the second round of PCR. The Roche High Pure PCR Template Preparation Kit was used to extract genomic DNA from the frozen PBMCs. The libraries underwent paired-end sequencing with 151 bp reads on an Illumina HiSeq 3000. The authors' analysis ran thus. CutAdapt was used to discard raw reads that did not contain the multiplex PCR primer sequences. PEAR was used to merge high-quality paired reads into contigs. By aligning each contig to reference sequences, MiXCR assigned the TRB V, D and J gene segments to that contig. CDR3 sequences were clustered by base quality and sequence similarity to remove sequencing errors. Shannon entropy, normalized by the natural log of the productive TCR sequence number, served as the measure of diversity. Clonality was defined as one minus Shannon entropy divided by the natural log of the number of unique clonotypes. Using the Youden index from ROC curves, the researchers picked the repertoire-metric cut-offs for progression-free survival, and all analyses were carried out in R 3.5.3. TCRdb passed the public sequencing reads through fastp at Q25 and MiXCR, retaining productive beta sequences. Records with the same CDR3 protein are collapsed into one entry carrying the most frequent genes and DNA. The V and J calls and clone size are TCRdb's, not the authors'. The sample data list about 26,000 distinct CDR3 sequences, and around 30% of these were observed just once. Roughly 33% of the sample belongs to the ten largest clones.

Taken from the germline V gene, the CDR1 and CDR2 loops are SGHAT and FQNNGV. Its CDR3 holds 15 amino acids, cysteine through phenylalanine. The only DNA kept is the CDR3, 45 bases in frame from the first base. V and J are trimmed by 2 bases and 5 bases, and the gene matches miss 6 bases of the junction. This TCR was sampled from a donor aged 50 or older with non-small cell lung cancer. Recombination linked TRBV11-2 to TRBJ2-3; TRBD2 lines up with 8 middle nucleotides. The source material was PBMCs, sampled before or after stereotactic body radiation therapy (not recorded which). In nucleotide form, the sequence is TGTGCCAGCAGCTTATCAGCGGGGGTGGGAGATACGCAGTATTTT. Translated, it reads CASSLSAGVGDTQYF.